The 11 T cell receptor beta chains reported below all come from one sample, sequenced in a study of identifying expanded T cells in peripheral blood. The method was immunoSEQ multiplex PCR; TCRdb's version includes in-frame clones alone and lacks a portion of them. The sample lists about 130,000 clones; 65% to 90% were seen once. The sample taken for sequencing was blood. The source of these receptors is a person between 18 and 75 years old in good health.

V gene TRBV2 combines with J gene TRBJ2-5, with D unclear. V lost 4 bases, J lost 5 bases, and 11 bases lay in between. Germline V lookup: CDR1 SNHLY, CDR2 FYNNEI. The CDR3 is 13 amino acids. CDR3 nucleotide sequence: TGTGCCAGCAGTGTTCTGGGCTTGGAGACCCAGTACTTC. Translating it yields CASSVLGLETQYF.

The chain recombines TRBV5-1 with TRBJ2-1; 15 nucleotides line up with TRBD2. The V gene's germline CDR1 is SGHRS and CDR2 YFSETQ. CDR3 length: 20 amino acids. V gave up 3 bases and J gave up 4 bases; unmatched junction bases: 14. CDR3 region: CASSSARTSGGATQYNEQFF. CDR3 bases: TGCGCCAGCAGCTCGGCCCGGACTAGCGGGGGGGCCACCCAATACAATGAGCAGTTCTTC.

CDR3 sequence: CASNQGIGPSGANVLTF. In nucleotides, the CDR3 is TGTGCCAGCAACCAAGGTATTGGGCCGTCTGGGGCCAACGTCCTGACTTTC. The V call is TRBV28, the J call TRBJ2-6; D not certain. This CDR3 region has 17 residues. V lost 7 bases to trimming and J lost 1 base, with 17 bases between them. Germline values: CDR1 MDHEN, CDR2 SYDVKM.

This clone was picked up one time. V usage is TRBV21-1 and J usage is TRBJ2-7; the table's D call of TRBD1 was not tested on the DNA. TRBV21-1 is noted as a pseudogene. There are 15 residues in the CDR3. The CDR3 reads CASSQKRQGPYEQYF. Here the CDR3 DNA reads TGTGCCAGCAGCCAAAAAAGACAGGGGCCTTACGAGCAGTACTTC.

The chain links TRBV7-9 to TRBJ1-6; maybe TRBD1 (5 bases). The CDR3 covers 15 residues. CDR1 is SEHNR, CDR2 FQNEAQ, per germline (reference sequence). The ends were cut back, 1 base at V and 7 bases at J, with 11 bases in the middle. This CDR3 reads CASSLEPGRNSPLHF. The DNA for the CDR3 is TGTGCCAGCAGCTTAGAACCAGGGAGAAATTCACCCCTCCACTTT.

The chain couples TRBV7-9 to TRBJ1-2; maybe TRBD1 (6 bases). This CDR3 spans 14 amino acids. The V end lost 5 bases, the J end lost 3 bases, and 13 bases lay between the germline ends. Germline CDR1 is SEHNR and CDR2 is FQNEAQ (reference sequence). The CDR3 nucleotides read TGTGCCAGCAGCCTTATGGGGGGGCACTATGGCTACACCTTC. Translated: CASSLMGGHYGYTF.

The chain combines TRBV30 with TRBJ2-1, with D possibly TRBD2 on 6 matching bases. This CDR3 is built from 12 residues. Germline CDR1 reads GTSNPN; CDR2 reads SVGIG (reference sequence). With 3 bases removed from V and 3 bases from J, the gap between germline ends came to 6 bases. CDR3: CAWRGGYNEQFF. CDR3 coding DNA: TGTGCCTGGAGGGGGGGCTACAATGAGCAGTTCTTC.

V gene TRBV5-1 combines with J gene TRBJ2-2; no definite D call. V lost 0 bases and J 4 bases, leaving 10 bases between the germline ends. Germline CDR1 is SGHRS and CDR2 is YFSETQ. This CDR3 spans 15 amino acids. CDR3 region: CASSLDSPGTGELFF. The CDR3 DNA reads TGCGCCAGCAGCTTGGACTCTCCGGGCACCGGGGAGCTGTTTTTT.

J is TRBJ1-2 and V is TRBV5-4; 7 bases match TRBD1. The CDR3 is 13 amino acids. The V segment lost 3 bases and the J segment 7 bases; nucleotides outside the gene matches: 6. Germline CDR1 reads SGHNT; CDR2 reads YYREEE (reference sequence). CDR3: CASSYPDRSGYTF. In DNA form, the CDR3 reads TGTGCCAGCAGCTACCCGGACAGGTCTGGCTACACCTTC.

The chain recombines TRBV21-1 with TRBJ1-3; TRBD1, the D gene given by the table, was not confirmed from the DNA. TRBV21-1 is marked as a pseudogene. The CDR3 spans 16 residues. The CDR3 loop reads CASSLPLGQGRNTIYF. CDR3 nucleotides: TGTGCCAGCAGCCTCCCGTTGGGACAGGGCAGAAACACCATATATTTT.

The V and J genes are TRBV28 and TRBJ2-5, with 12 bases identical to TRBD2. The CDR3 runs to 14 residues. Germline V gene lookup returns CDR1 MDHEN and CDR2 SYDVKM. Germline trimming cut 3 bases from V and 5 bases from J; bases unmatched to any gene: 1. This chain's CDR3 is CASSLLAGGETQYF. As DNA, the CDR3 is TGTGCCAGCAGTTTGCTAGCGGGAGGGGAGACCCAGTACTTC.